The entry below gives a single TCR beta chain sequence along with its context. CDR1 and CDR2 from the germline V gene are SGHTA and FQGNSA. This CDR3 has 16 residues. After removal of 1 base from V and 6 bases from J, the junction contained 8 bases not matched to a gene. The data stem from a study of Ad26.COV2.S vaccination and SARS-CoV-2 variants. The method was immunoSEQ multiplex PCR; TCRdb's version includes in-frame clones alone and lacks a portion of them. The sample lists around 380,000 clones; approximately 91% were seen once. Treatment denoted: roughly 19 received Ad26.COV2.S at low or high dose, single or two shots; about 5 received placebo; per-sample allocation not given. Day 63 following the first vaccine or placebo injection was when the samples were taken. It was an adult aged 18-55 years in Boston who was the donor.

The chain recombines TRBV7-2 with TRBJ2-2, with 7 bases fitting TRBD1. The clonotype comes from a person between 18 and 59 years old who received the Ad26.COV2.S COVID-19 vaccine or a placebo. Sample: peripheral blood, taken in a trial of Ad26.COV2.S vaccine versus placebo. The CDR3 is CASSLVTGATPGELFF. CDR3 DNA: TGTGCCAGCAGCTTAGTAACAGGGGCTACCCCCGGGGAGCTGTTTTTT.